A single sample is the source of the 23 T cell receptor beta chains below, sequenced in a study of identical twins. TCRdb re-called the 5' RACE reads with MiXCR, one entry per CDR3 protein. The table has 500,000 to 650,000 distinct CDR3 sequences, about 7% seen once. This same sample was also part of a study on yellow fever vaccine responses in identical twins.

Sequencing input: PBMCs. The receptors shown here come from a woman aged 18-29 years in good health.

This clonotype occurred many times. The chain carries TRBV3-1 and TRBJ2-7, with D tentatively TRBD1 or TRBD2 (5 bases each). Germline CDR1 and CDR2: LGHDT and YNNKEL (reference sequence). The germline V and J ends were trimmed by 0 bases and 5 bases, with 26 bases remaining between them. This CDR3 is 19 amino acids long. CDR3 in DNA: TGTGCCAGCAGCCAAGATTTTGAGTTTTCGGGGACGGCAAAAAACGAGCAGTACTTC. Translating gives CASSQDFEFSGTAKNEQYF.

In this sample, this clonotype turned up a few times. This sequence joins TRBV2 and TRBJ2-7; D unresolved. In germline, CDR1 is SNHLY, CDR2 FYNNEI. This CDR3 spans 12 amino acids. Trimming stripped 4 bases from V and 1 base from J, with 5 bases between. The chain's CDR3 is CASSVGSYEQYV. The CDR3 nucleotides are TGTGCCAGCAGTGTAGGATCCTACGAGCAGTACGTC.

V is TRBV7-8 and J is TRBJ1-2; no firm D call. V lost 11 bases, J lost 6 bases, and 13 bases lay in between. The CDR3 consists of 11 residues. Germline CDR1 reads SGHVS; CDR2 reads FQNEAQ. Written as DNA, the CDR3 is TGTGCCTGCCAAGTGCGGGATGGCTACACCTTC. This translates into CACQVRDGYTF.

This clonotype was counted only a few times. V gene TRBV4-1 combines with J gene TRBJ2-3; D possibly corresponds to TRBD1 (5 bases). Per germline, CDR1 MGHRA and CDR2 YSYEKL. The CDR3 spans 15 residues. V dropped 3 bases and J dropped 3 bases, with 13 bases sitting between them. The CDR3: CASSHAWSGTDTQYF. The CDR3 bases are TGCGCCAGCAGCCATGCATGGTCAGGGACAGATACGCAGTATTTT.

The chain recombines TRBV6-2 or TRBV6-3 with TRBJ1-2; TRBD1 agrees at 9 bases. After removal of 6 bases from V and 8 bases from J, the junction contained 10 bases not matched to a gene. The CDR3 contains 14 residues. CDR1 MNHEY and CDR2 SVGEGT come from the germline V gene. This CDR3 reads CASSRNGQGQGYTF. CDR3 bases: TGTGCCAGCAGCAGAAACGGACAGGGGCAGGGCTACACCTTC.

The CDR3 DNA reads TGCGCCAGCAGCCGCCCGACGGGGTCCGGGGAGCTGTTTTTT. This gives the protein CASSRPTGSGELFF. The rearrangement joins TRBV4-1 to TRBJ2-2, with a possible D match to TRBD2 (5 bases). The germline gives CDR1 MGHRA, CDR2 YSYEKL. V dropped 4 bases and J dropped 6 bases, with 12 bases sitting between them. CDR3 length: 14 amino acids.

The chain joins TRBV9 to TRBJ2-1; D could derive from TRBD1 or TRBD2 (6 bases each). With 0 bases removed from V and 4 bases from J, the gap between germline ends came to 17 bases. Germline V CDR1 and CDR2: SGDLS, YYNGEE. This CDR3 has 17 residues. The CDR3 protein is CASSVEGGGGSYNEQFF. The DNA for the CDR3 is TGTGCCAGCAGCGTAGAGGGTGGAGGGGGGAGTTACAATGAGCAGTTCTTC.

This clonotype was found a few times. This chain uses TRBV7-2 with TRBJ2-7; D is perhaps TRBD1 (5 bases). This CDR3 is 11 amino acids long. In germline, CDR1 is SGHTA, CDR2 FQGNSA. The V end lost 2 bases, the J end lost 7 bases, and 6 bases lay between the germline ends. The CDR3 sequence: CASSLRQEQYF. The CDR3 region has the DNA TGTGCCAGCAGCTTAAGACAGGAGCAGTACTTC. Together with reference TRBV7-2 and TRBJ2-7, the CDR3 gives the full variable domain: GAGVSQSPSNKVTEKGKDVELRCDPISGHTALYWYRQSLGQGLEFLIYFQGNSAPDKSGLPSDRFSAERTGGSVSTLTIQRTQQEDSAVYLCASSLRQEQYFGPGTRLTVT.

This clonotype appeared a few times. The rearrangement uses TRBV24-1 and TRBJ2-5, with 7 positions matching TRBD1. The CDR3 length is 17 residues. Trimming cost V 0 bases and J 7 bases; bases outside gene matches: 13. The germline CDR1 and CDR2 sequences are KGHDR and SFDVKD. CDR3 sequence: CATSDLPGTERIPTQYF. DNA for the CDR3: TGTGCCACCAGTGATTTGCCAGGGACAGAAAGAATCCCGACCCAGTACTTC.

This chain connects TRBV28 to TRBJ2-7; D assignment may be TRBD1 or TRBD2 (6 bases each). V was trimmed by 7 bases and J by 1 base, leaving 14 bases between them. This CDR3 region has 14 residues. The germline CDR1 and CDR2 sequences are MDHEN and SYDVKM. CDR3 amino acids: CASTGAGTSYEQYF. CDR3 nucleotides: TGTGCCAGCACAGGGGCGGGGACGTCCTACGAGCAGTACTTC.

This clonotype came up many times. The chain links TRBV7-3 to TRBJ1-1; a weak D match, TRBD1 (6 bases). Trimming pared 1 base from V and 1 base from J, leaving 10 bases between. The CDR3 consists of 15 residues. Per the germline V gene, CDR1 is SGHTA and CDR2 is FQGTGA. The CDR3 bases are TGTGCCAGCAGCTTAATCCCGGGGGCGAACACTGAAGCTTTCTTT. It codes for CASSLIPGANTEAFF.

This chain uses TRBV12-3 or TRBV12-4 with TRBJ1-1; D remains unclear. V shed 3 bases and J shed 3 bases, with 11 bases lying between them. The length of the CDR3 is 14 residues. The CDR3 spells CASSFRRRHTEAFF. In DNA, the CDR3 is TGTGCCAGCAGTTTTAGACGTAGGCACACTGAAGCTTTCTTT.

Many counts were recorded for this clonotype. The chain links TRBV7-2 to TRBJ2-1, with 10 bases identical to TRBD1. The CDR3 covers 16 residues. CDR1 is SGHTA, CDR2 FQGNSA, per germline. Trimming at V came to 3 bases and at J to 9 bases, leaving 11 bases not matched to a gene. The DNA of the CDR3 is TGTGCCAGCAGCTTGGCCGGGACAGGGGTTTTATGTGAGCAGTTCTTC. The encoded protein is CASSLAGTGVLCEQFF.

With regard to this clonotype: With a much larger clone just one base away, this may be a read error. This chain links TRBV27 with TRBJ2-5; no clear D. Germline assignment: CDR1 MNHEY and CDR2 SMNVEV (reference sequence). CDR3 length equals 13 residues. The CDR3 nucleotides are TGTCCCAGCAGCTCATTCGCCGGGGAGACCCAGTACTTC. This sequence encodes CPSSSFAGETQYF.

This clonotype was counted between two and nine times. The genes are TRBV29-1 and TRBJ2-1; D might be TRBD1 (5 bases). The germline V gene encodes CDR1 SQVTM and CDR2 ANQGSEA. The CDR3 has 11 amino acids. Trimming pared 4 bases from V and 8 bases from J, leaving 9 bases between. CDR3 coding DNA: TGCAGCGTTGCAGGGTACGATGAGCAGTTCTTC. Translating it yields CSVAGYDEQFF.

This clonotype was counted a few times. This chain links TRBV7-8 with TRBJ2-2; 11 bases agree with TRBD2. Trimming at V came to 5 bases and at J to 6 bases, leaving 5 bases not matched to a gene. Germline-derived CDR1 and CDR2 are SGHVS and FQNEAQ. The CDR3 is 15 amino acids. This chain's CDR3 is CASSPPSGRSGELFF. Here the CDR3 DNA reads TGTGCCAGCAGCCCCCCTAGCGGGAGGTCCGGGGAGCTGTTTTTT.

The chain carries TRBV11-2 and TRBJ2-2; D unclear. CDR3 size: 14 residues. With 3 bases removed from V and 2 bases from J, the gap between germline ends came to 7 bases. CDR1 and CDR2 from the germline V gene are SGHAT and FQNNGV. The CDR3: CASSLGINTGELFF. CDR3 bases: TGTGCCAGCAGCTTGGGGATTAACACCGGGGAGCTGTTTTTT.

This clonotype was picked up a small number of times. The chain combines TRBV4-1 with TRBJ1-6; D call uncertain. The CDR3 covers 15 residues. Germline V gene data show CDR1 as MGHRA and CDR2 as YSYEKL. V was clipped by 0 bases and J by 7 bases, with 10 bases between them. CDR3 residues: CASSQDPVYNSPLHF. The CDR3 region has the DNA TGCGCCAGCAGCCAAGATCCGGTCTACAATTCACCCCTCCACTTT.

The rearrangement joins TRBV7-9 to TRBJ1-3; no reliable D call. Germline CDR1 SEHNR, CDR2 FQNEAQ (reference sequence). There are 14 residues in the CDR3. V shed 5 bases and J shed 0 bases, with 8 bases lying between them. The CDR3 bases are TGTGCCAGCAGCGACGGAGTCTCTGGAAACACCATATATTTT. This codes for CASSDGVSGNTIYF.

This clonotype was counted only a few times. V is TRBV28 and J is TRBJ2-1; 13 positions match TRBD2. V shed 8 bases, J shed 4 bases, and the junction held 2 bases outside the gene matches. Germline V gives CDR1 MDHEN, CDR2 SYDVKM. CDR3 size: 14 residues. CDR3 sequence reads: CASQTSGRYNEQFF. In nucleotides, the CDR3 is TGTGCCAGCCAGACTAGCGGGAGGTACAATGAGCAGTTCTTC.

This clonotype was seen many times. The rearrangement links TRBV6-5 to TRBJ2-5, with D maybe TRBD2 (6 bases). Germline V lookup: CDR1 MNHEY, CDR2 SVGAGI. The CDR3 runs to 13 residues. The germline V and J ends were trimmed by 7 bases and 3 bases, with 12 bases remaining between them. CDR3 in DNA: TGTGCCAGCATCGGGGCGGGGAAAGAGACCCAGTACTTC. Protein sequence: CASIGAGKETQYF.

This clonotype was seen a handful of times. Written as DNA, the CDR3 is TGTGCCAGCACACGAGGCGGGAGATACGAGCAGTACTTC. This sequence encodes CASTRGGRYEQYF. The rearrangement joins TRBV7-8 to TRBJ2-7; TRBD2 aligns across 7 bases. V was pared by 7 bases and J by 4 bases, with 7 bases of the junction left unmatched. This CDR3 has 13 residues. In germline, CDR1 is SGHVS, CDR2 FQNEAQ.

The chain employs TRBV5-1 and TRBJ2-5, with D possibly being TRBD1 (6 bases). V was cut by 4 bases and J by 1 base, with 11 bases left in between. The CDR3 runs 14 residues. Looked up from germline, CDR1 is SGHRS and CDR2 is YFSETQ. CDR3 sequence reads: CASSPRDTQETQYF. Here the CDR3 DNA reads TGCGCCAGCAGCCCCCGGGACACCCAAGAGACCCAGTACTTC.